This T cell receptor (beta chain) derives from a study of shared clonotypes between healthy human individuals. Study overall: Samples came from a couple of female and a few male donors aged 18 to 49. General study results and limits: It was the non-shared clonotypes that had lower generation probabilities than clonotypes shared by all four donors.

This CDR3 is 16 amino acids long. The V gene's germline CDR1 is LNHDA and CDR2 SQIVND (reference sequence). Trimming at V came to 5 bases and at J to 5 bases, leaving 11 bases not matched to a gene. The table came from immunoSEQ multiplex PCR; TCRdb's copy has only in-frame clones and leaves some out. Of 550,000 to 700,000 clones listed, 73% are singletons. Details on this clone: Its target is unknown.

The chain recombines TRBV19 with TRBJ1-5; 8 bases agree with TRBD1. The sequenced sample was memory CD4+ T cells sorted from blood. The subset is: CD45RA-negative fraction. This clonotype was sampled from a woman aged 25 to 39 in good health. CDR3 loop: CASSPAQGAGYQPQHF. For the CDR3, the DNA is TGTGCCAGTAGTCCGGCGCAGGGGGCGGGCTATCAGCCCCAGCATTTT. Full variable domain (missing parts from reference TRBV19 and TRBJ1-5): DGGITQSPKYLFRKEGQNVTLSCEQNLNHDAMYWYRQDPGQGLRLIYYSQIVNDFQKGDIAEGYSVSREKKESFPLTVTSAQKNPTAFYLCASSPAQGAGYQPQHFGDGTRLSIL.